This record looks at one T cell receptor beta chain sequence and its context. The antigen is undetermined. The record originates from a study of CD8+CD57+ T cells in acquired aplastic anemia. Study summary: Researchers reported that healthy donors averaged approximately 9.8 million reads for CD4+ cells. Whole-study findings and limits: Patients and controls shared some 29 CD8+ CDR3 sequences, which appeared highly expressed in patients and within their immunodominant clones.

Investigators profiled TCR beta VDJ and CDR3 from genomic DNA template. TCRdb reprocessed the reads with MiXCR, giving one entry per CDR3 protein. The data hold over 40,000 distinct CDR3 sequences, with around 69% observed a single time. The material sequenced was sorted CD4+, CD8+, or CD8+CD57+ T cells (not recorded which) from PBMCs. This sequence originates from a human donor in good health, serving as a control.

In DNA form, the CDR3 reads TGTGCCAGCAGCGCGTGGCAGGGGGACGAGCAGTACGTC. This encodes CASSAWQGDEQYV. V usage is TRBV2 and J usage is TRBJ2-7; 7 bases map to TRBD1. V shed 6 bases and J 5 bases; nucleotides not matched to a gene: 7. CDR1 and CDR2 from the germline V gene are SNHLY and FYNNEI. The CDR3 covers 13 residues.